These 22 T cell receptor beta chains share one sample of origin, sequenced in a study of blood T cell repertoires in COVID-19. Sequencing used immunoSEQ multiplex PCR; TCRdb keeps in-frame clones, though not all of them. The table shows about 330,000 clones, with about 83% occurring only once. Sequenced sample: peripheral blood. All receptors come from a woman aged 45-59 years with acute or convalescent COVID-19.

In nucleotides, the CDR3 is TGTGCCAGCAGCGAGGGACAACAAAGCTCCTACGAGCAGTACGTC. The encoded protein is CASSEGQQSSYEQYV. The chain carries TRBV2 and TRBJ2-7; a weak D match, TRBD1 (6 bases). From germline, CDR1 is SNHLY and CDR2 FYNNEI. V was trimmed by 6 bases and J by 0 bases, leaving 15 bases between them. The CDR3 covers 15 residues.

This chain links TRBV6-2 or TRBV6-3 with TRBJ1-2; D is possibly TRBD1 (6 bases). V dropped 5 bases and J dropped 6 bases, with 16 bases sitting between them. There are 14 residues in the CDR3. Germline values: CDR1 MNHEY, CDR2 SVGEGT. In DNA, the CDR3 is TGTGCCAGCAGTGCCACGGGGGGCGCGGATGGCTACACCTTC. As protein: CASSATGGADGYTF.

This clone appeared a single time. V and J are TRBV4-1 and TRBJ2-1, with 7 positions matching TRBD2. There are 13 residues in the CDR3. V lost 0 bases, J lost 15 bases, and 8 bases stayed unmatched. Germline CDR1 and CDR2: MGHRA and YSYEKL. This chain's CDR3 is CASSQDLGGGWFF. CDR3 nucleotide sequence: TGCGCCAGCAGCCAAGATCTTGGCGGGGGTTGGTTCTTC.

The rearrangement uses TRBV18 and TRBJ1-1; TRBD1 matches at 8 bases. With V trimmed by 3 bases and J by 1 base, 7 bases remained unmatched. This CDR3 contains 16 residues. Germline loops: CDR1 KGHSH, CDR2 LQKENI. CDR3 sequence (DNA): TGTGCCAGCTCACCGGACAGGGTCACCCAGAACACTGAAGCTTTCTTT. It translates to CASSPDRVTQNTEAFF.

The CDR3 DNA reads as TGTGCCAGTAGTATCGACAGGGTTCATGGCTACACCTTC. Protein: CASSIDRVHGYTF. This chain connects TRBV19 to TRBJ1-2; 7 bases match TRBD1. This CDR3 contains 13 residues. Unmatched junction bases numbered 4, after V lost 3 bases and J lost 6 bases. Germline CDR1 LNHDA, CDR2 SQIVND (reference sequence).

The CDR3 DNA follows: TGTGCCAGTGGGGTAGCGGGGAGGAACACCGGGGAGCTGTTTTTT. Its protein is CASGVAGRNTGELFF. The rearrangement uses TRBV3-1 (or the pseudogene TRBV3-2) and TRBJ2-2, with 8 bases that match TRBD2. Losses at the gene ends were 9 bases for V and 1 base for J; bases not matched to a gene: 7. CDR1 LGHDT and CDR2 YNNKEL come from the germline V gene (reference sequence). The CDR3 has 15 amino acids.

This chain connects TRBV3-1 (or the pseudogene TRBV3-2) to TRBJ2-7; unclear D gene. Germline CDR1 LGHDT, CDR2 YNNKEL (reference sequence). Trimming removed 1 base at V and 6 bases at J, with 4 bases between. The CDR3 spans 11 residues. Here the CDR3 DNA reads TGTGCCAGCAGCCAAGCTACCGAGCAGTACTTC. It translates to CASSQATEQYF.

The chain has TRBV10-2 and TRBJ1-2; TRBD1 aligns across 7 bases. From germline, CDR1 is WSHSY and CDR2 SAAADI. Losses at the gene ends were 3 bases for V and 4 bases for J; bases not matched to a gene: 5. CDR3 length equals 14 residues. CDR3 nucleotide sequence: TGCGCCAGCAGTGACTCGACAGGGTCCTATGGCTACACCTTC. Its protein is CASSDSTGSYGYTF.

The gene calls are TRBV7-3 and TRBJ2-1; possible D gene TRBD1, 5 bases. There are 15 residues in the CDR3. Germline V gene lookup returns CDR1 SGHTA and CDR2 FQGTGA. V was trimmed by 5 bases and J by 7 bases, leaving 18 bases between them. The CDR3 region has the DNA TGTGCCAGCAGCCTCACAGGTAGTGAGGTTAATGAGCAGTTCTTC. The encoded protein is CASSLTGSEVNEQFF.

The chain joins TRBV7-9 to TRBJ2-7; D might be TRBD2 (5 bases). The CDR3 consists of 13 residues. In germline, CDR1 is SEHNR, CDR2 FQNEAQ (reference sequence). V lost 5 bases to trimming and J lost 5 bases, with 13 bases between them. The CDR3 region is CASSGLRVHEQYF. CDR3 sequence (DNA): TGTGCCAGCAGCGGCTTGCGGGTACACGAGCAGTACTTC.

The rearrangement joins TRBV4-3 to TRBJ2-3, with 10 bases aligning to TRBD2. CDR1 and CDR2 from the germline V gene are LGHNA and YSLEER. This CDR3 has 18 amino acids. V dropped 4 bases and J dropped 0; count of bases not matched to a gene: 10. The CDR3 spells CASSRRTSGLSSTDTQYF. CDR3 DNA: TGCGCCAGCAGCCGCCGGACTAGCGGCCTTTCTAGCACAGATACGCAGTATTTT.

The gene calls are TRBV12-3 or TRBV12-4 and TRBJ1-4; D is perhaps TRBD1 (6 bases). The CDR3 is 13 residues long. Trimming removed 9 bases from V and 4 bases from J, with 12 bases in between. The DNA for the CDR3 is TGTGCCAGTCGGGACATGATTAATGAAAAACTGTTTTTT. It yields the protein CASRDMINEKLFF.

The CDR3 sequence is CASSAGTGTTDTQYF. CDR3 in DNA: TGCGCCAGCAGCGCCGGGACAGGGACCACAGATACGCAGTATTTT. The chain couples TRBV5-1 to TRBJ2-3; TRBD1 aligns across 9 bases. CDR3 length: 15 amino acids. The ends lost 4 bases at V and 2 bases at J; junction bases unmatched: 5. Germline assignment: CDR1 SGHRS and CDR2 YFSETQ.

The rearrangement joins TRBV28 to TRBJ2-3; 9 bases fit TRBD1. The germline V gene has CDR1 MDHEN and CDR2 SYDVKM. This CDR3 contains 15 residues. V lost 6 bases, J lost 5 bases, and 9 bases stayed unmatched. The CDR3 nucleotides read TGTGCCAGCAGCTCACTTGACAGGGGGAAAGATACGCAGTATTTT. Translating gives CASSSLDRGKDTQYF.

This clone is a singleton in its sample. The V and J genes are TRBV2 and TRBJ2-1, with 10 bases identical to TRBD2. V was clipped by 8 bases and J by 0 bases; unmatched bases: 10. The CDR3 consists of 17 residues. Germline CDR1 and CDR2: SNHLY and FYNNEI. CDR3 sequence: CASSQREGDYSYNEQFF. As DNA, the CDR3 is TGTGCCAGCTCCCAGCGGGAGGGAGATTACTCCTACAATGAGCAGTTCTTC.

This clone was seen a handful of times. The rearrangement uses TRBV3-1 (or the pseudogene TRBV3-2) and TRBJ2-7; TRBD1 matches 9 bases. Germline CDR1 LGHDT, CDR2 YNNKEL (reference sequence). This CDR3 is 15 amino acids long. V lost 1 base to trimming and J lost 3 bases; unmatched junction nucleotides: 4. CDR3 coding DNA: TGTGCCAGCAGCCAAGCCGGGACAGGGATCTACGAGCAGTACTTC. It encodes CASSQAGTGIYEQYF.

V gene TRBV6-2 or TRBV6-3 combines with J gene TRBJ1-1, with unresolved D. Germline V gene lookup returns CDR1 MNHEY and CDR2 SVGEGT. The length of the CDR3 is 17 residues. Trimming took off 2 bases at V and 0 bases at J, with 16 bases between the two ends. CDR3: CASSYDHSPSMNTEAFF. CDR3 sequence (DNA): TGTGCCAGCAGTTACGATCACAGTCCGAGCATGAACACTGAAGCTTTCTTT.

V usage is TRBV3-1 (or the pseudogene TRBV3-2) and J usage is TRBJ2-1; 11 nucleotides line up with TRBD2. Germline CDR1 and CDR2: LGHDT and YNNKEL (reference sequence). The ends lost 5 bases at V and 4 bases at J; junction bases unmatched: 4. This CDR3 comprises 15 residues. This CDR3 reads CASSSGTSGYNEQFF. CDR3 in DNA: TGTGCCAGCAGCTCCGGGACTAGCGGATACAATGAGCAGTTCTTC.

J is TRBJ1-2 and V is TRBV25-1; 8 bases fit TRBD1. After removal of 1 base from V and 9 bases from J, the junction contained 10 bases not matched to a gene. The CDR3 has 15 amino acids. Germline CDR1 reads MGHDK; CDR2 reads SYGVNS. In DNA form, the CDR3 reads TGTGCCAGCAGTGAATTGGGACAGGAGGCTGATAGCTACACCTTC. It yields the protein CASSELGQEADSYTF.

This clone was counted a few times. The chain combines TRBV5-1 with TRBJ1-3, with D perhaps matching TRBD1 (5 bases). Germline V gives CDR1 SGHRS, CDR2 YFSETQ. The CDR3 extends over 16 amino acids. The V gene lost 0 bases and the J gene lost 0 bases, with 10 bases spanning the gap. CDR3 residues: CASSLAVGVSGNTIYF. In DNA form, the CDR3 reads TGCGCCAGCAGCTTGGCCGTAGGGGTCTCTGGAAACACCATATATTTT.

This rearrangement joins TRBV7-6 to TRBJ1-1; 7 bases map to TRBD1. The ends lost 5 bases at V and 0 bases at J; junction bases unmatched: 6. The CDR3 runs to 15 residues. Germline lookup yields CDR1 SGHVS and CDR2 FNYEAQ. The CDR3 is CASSLLTGMNTEAFF. CDR3 DNA sequence: TGTGCCAGCAGCCTATTGACAGGGATGAACACTGAAGCTTTCTTT.

The genes are TRBV24-1 and TRBJ1-2; D is unclear. CDR1 and CDR2 (germline): KGHDR, SFDVKD. This CDR3 comprises 13 residues. Deletions cut 3 bases from V and 7 bases from J, with 11 bases between. CDR3 sequence reads: CATSDGAVGGYTF. CDR3 nucleotide sequence: TGTGCCACCAGTGATGGTGCGGTCGGTGGCTACACCTTC.